The clone carrying this T cell receptor (beta chain) is classed as large (0.1 to 1%). Its antigen is not known. The junction had 13 bases not matched to a gene; V was cut back by 2 bases and J by 3 bases. Germline V gives CDR1 SQVTM, CDR2 ANQGSEA. The length of the CDR3 is 17 residues. Documented time point: sample taken at primary tumor resection. TCRdb re-analysed the 5' RACE reads in MiXCR, keeping a single row per CDR3 protein. The sample consists of a few thousand distinct CDR3 sequences, around a quarter of them appearing once. This specimen belongs to a study of spatial heterogeneity in lung cancer. Study results and caveats: Counts of expanded intratumoral alpha and beta TCRs tracked tumor mutation counts.

This chain uses TRBV29-1 with TRBJ2-1; TRBD2 aligns across 7 bases. Sequencing was performed on lung tumor tissue, taken at surgery. The TCR sequence derives from a male donor with early-stage non-small cell lung cancer. CDR3 region: CSVEIGLRESFYNEQFF. CDR3 DNA sequence: TGCAGCGTTGAAATAGGGCTGCGGGAGAGTTTCTACAATGAGCAGTTCTTC.